This TCR beta chain was recorded in a study of T cells after yellow fever vaccination. CDR3 length: 14 residues. The germline V and J ends were trimmed by 0 bases and 6 bases, with 10 bases remaining between them. Germline CDR1 SGHRS, CDR2 YFSETQ. Researchers made TCR cDNA using 5'RACE template switching, and this step added a universal primer site and UMIs. MiXCR, run by TCRdb on the 5' RACE reads, gives a single entry per CDR3 protein. Of approximately 250,000 distinct CDR3 sequences in the sample, less than 7.5% are singletons; the top ten hold roughly 1%. Specimen: CD4+ T cells sorted from PBMCs, collected on the day of the yellow fever booster vaccination. This sequence originates from a man aged 30 to 45 who received the YFV17D yellow fever vaccine. The rearrangement links TRBV5-1 to TRBJ2-1; D could derive from TRBD1 or TRBD2 (5 bases each). CDR3 sequence: CASSLGAGTNEQFF. The DNA of the CDR3 is TGCGCCAGCAGCTTGGGGGCAGGGACCAATGAGCAGTTCTTC.